This TCR beta chain was sequenced for a study of T cells in Graves' hyperthyroidism and ophthalmopathy. Thyroid ultrasound, orbital computed tomography, clinical symptoms, and serum thyroxine and TRAb underpinned diagnoses. The CDR3 totals 14 residues. CDR1 is SEHNR and CDR2 is FQNEAQ in the germline V gene (reference sequence). Turning to this clonotype: This may come from a read error, since a much larger clone is one base off.

TCR beta CDR3 regions were amplified from RNA. The HTBI primer set was used in a first-round RT-PCR of the TCR CDR3. TCRdb fed the multiplex PCR reads into MiXCR, producing one record per CDR3 protein. The sample has fewer than 550,000 distinct CDR3 sequences, 15% to 18% seen once. Sequencing input: blood. This clonotype originated in a woman between 18 and 29 years old with Graves' hyperthyroidism. This chain joins TRBV7-9 and TRBJ2-5; D gene unclear. The CDR3 region has the DNA TGTGCCAGCAGCAGTTTGACAAGGGAAGAGACCCGGTACTTC. Translated: CASSSLTREETRYF.